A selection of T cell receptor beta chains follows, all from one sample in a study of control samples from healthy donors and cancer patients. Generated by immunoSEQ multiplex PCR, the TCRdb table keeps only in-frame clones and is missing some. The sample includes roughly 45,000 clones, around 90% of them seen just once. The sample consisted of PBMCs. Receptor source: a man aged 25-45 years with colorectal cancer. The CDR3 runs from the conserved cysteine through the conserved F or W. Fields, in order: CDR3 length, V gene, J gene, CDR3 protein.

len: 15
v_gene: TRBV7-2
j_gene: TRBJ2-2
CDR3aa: CASSLATLASGELFF

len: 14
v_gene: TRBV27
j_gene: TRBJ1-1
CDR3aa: CASSRGGHNTEAFF

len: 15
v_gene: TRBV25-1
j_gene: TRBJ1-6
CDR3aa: CASSSLLEGDSPLHF

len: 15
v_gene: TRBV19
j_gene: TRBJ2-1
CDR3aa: CASSHQGAYVDEQFF

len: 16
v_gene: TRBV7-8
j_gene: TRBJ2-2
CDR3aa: CASSSWTSEWAGELFF

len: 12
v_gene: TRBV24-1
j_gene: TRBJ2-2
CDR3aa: CATRKNTGELFF

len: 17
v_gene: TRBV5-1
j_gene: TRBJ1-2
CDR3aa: CASSFSRQGGTDYGYTF

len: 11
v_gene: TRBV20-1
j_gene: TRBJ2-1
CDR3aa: CSAGGEGPGFF

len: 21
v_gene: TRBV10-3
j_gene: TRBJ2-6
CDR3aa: CAISVREGNKRVNSGANVLTF

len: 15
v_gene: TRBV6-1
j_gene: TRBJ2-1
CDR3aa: CASSEDGTAYNEQFF

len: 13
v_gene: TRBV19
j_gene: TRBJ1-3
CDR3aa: CASTTGVGNTIYF

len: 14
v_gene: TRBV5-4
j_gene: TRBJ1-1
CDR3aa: CASSLELGNTEAFF

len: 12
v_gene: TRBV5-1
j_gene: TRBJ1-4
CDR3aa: CASSFNDEKLFF

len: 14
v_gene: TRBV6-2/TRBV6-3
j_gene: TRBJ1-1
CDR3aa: CASSYRTVNTEAFF